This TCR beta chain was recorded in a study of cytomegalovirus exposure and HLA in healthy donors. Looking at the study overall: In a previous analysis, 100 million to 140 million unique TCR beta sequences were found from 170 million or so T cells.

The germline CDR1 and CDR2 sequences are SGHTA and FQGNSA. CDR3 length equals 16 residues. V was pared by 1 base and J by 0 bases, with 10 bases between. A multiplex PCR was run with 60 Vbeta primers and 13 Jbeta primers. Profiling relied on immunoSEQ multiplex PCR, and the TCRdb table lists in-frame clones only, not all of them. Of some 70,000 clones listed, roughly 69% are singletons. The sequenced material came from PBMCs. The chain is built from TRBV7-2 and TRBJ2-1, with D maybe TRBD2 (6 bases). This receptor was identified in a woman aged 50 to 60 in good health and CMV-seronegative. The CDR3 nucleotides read TGTGCCAGCAGCTTAGGGAGGCGGGACTCCTACAATGAGCAGTTCTTC. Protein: CASSLGRRDSYNEQFF.